The entry that follows covers one T cell receptor (beta chain) sequence. What this receptor recognizes is not known. No base quality values were provided; no much bigger clone lies one nucleotide off. Healthy HIV-negative adults with no recently reported acute infections or vaccinations were included as donors. All donors were Caucasian adults living in Nashville, Tennessee, USA. Magnetic negative selection was used to enrich CD4+ T cells, after which naive cells were positively selected on CD45RA and the negative fraction became the memory subset. Blood was obtained by leukapheresis, after which PBMCs were separated by Ficoll-Histopaque density gradient centrifugation and cryopreserved in liquid nitrogen vapor phase. Analytical flow cytometry was used to check the purity and quantity of each magnetically sorted T cell population. Genomic DNA was isolated from each sorted fraction and quantified by UV absorbance on a Nanodrop 2000c.

Here V drops 7 bases and J drops 7 bases, and the junction holds 13 bases not matched to any gene. CDR1 and CDR2 (MDHEN, SYDVKM) derive from the germline V gene. The CDR3 spans 15 residues, from the cysteine through the phenylalanine. The read is trimmed to its CDR3 DNA, 45 bases read in frame from base 1. Using the deep immunoSEQ assay, multiplex PCR amplified TCR CDR3 regions from genomic DNA. Extracted genomic DNA from each cell subset was spread evenly across all wells of several immunoSEQ 96-well plates, with each plate serving as a replicate. For sorted subsets, 150 to 200 ng genomic DNA, equal to some 30,000 T cell genomes, was loaded into each replicate PCR. The purified libraries were quantified using a Qubit 3.0 fluorometer, sized with a Bioanalyzer 2100, and then quantified again using the KAPA Library Quantification kit. Every immunoSEQ 96-well plate was sequenced on a separate single-read 150-cycle Illumina NextSeq 550 flow cell. As for the authors' bioinformatics: Because the immunoSEQ output held only junctional sequences and lacked quality scores, the filtering could not match the filtering applied to full-length reads. Sequences were annotated with PyIR, a Python wrapper for IgBLAST v1.9, using IMGT germline references to assign V/J genes and CDR3. Reads were filtered out if the reads had weak V/J assignments (E-value above 1e-6), no CDR3, stop codons, out-of-frame junctions, or ambiguous translated residues. V3J clonotypes were defined as sequences sharing the same inferred V gene, J gene, and CDR3 amino acid sequence. Percentage overlap between repertoires was computed as shared unique clonotypes divided by the size of the smaller repertoire. Three approaches were used to assess repertoire richness: RTK rarefaction, the Chao1 estimator, and Recon v2.1 estimates of unobserved clonotypes. Generation probabilities were computed with OLGA for all TCRbeta clonotypes obtained by the gDNA method from four donors. TCRdb took over this immuneACCESS table, retaining in-frame rearrangements with V and J assigned. Such tables are incomplete; in checked studies, under half of the missing clones stem from an unresolved V gene, and the remainder is unexplained. That table furnishes V, J and clone size, whereas the DNA furnished D and trimming. Counted in this sample were about 530,000 clones; around 96% of them appeared once. The top ten clonotypes cover approximately 0.062% of the sample.

The record originates from a study of shared clonotypes between healthy human individuals (dated by TCRdb to the early 2020s). As for the study more broadly: The cohort comprised a couple of women and a few men aged 18 to 49 years. For each donor, CD4 naive and CD4 memory were each run on three plates, CD8 naive on two plates, and CD8 memory on one plate. To estimate repertoire size and how much clonotype sharing occurs between individuals, the study deeply sequenced the blood TCR repertoires of a handful of healthy adults. To increase sequencing depth and limit assay-specific biases, different laboratories used diverse techniques to prepare libraries and sequence TCR repertoires. Per donor, leukapheresis produced somewhere between about 0.8 and 9 billion PBMCs.

The paper's findings and limits, for the study overall: When four donors were compared, the shared fraction of clonotypes was 5% to 6.5% for naive CD4, approximately 3.5% for naive CD8, 2.3% for memory CD4, and 0.35% to 0.4% for memory CD8. Sampling was limited to blood, and TCR repertoires in tissue likely differ from TCR repertoires in blood. Based on pairwise subsampling, the degree of clonotype sharing among donors was expected to be affected by sequencing depth. The small number of donors limited the genetic and exposure-history diversity represented. Rarefaction of sorted-subset datasets indicated incomplete sequencing despite the large sequencing depth. Naive subsets generally had larger estimated clonotype richness than memory subsets. Compared with non-shared clonotypes, the clonotypes found in all four sorted-subset donors had higher generation probabilities.

Recombination connected TRBV28 to TRBJ1-5; 7 nucleotides in the junction match TRBD1. The sequencing sample was made of naive CD4+ T cells sorted from blood. The label giving this sample's cell subset or site can be read as: CD45RA+ positively selected. The sequence was collected from a woman aged 30 to 39 in good health. The DNA reads as follows: TGTGCCAGCATGGGAGGAGGACAGGTCGACCAGCCCCAGCATTTT. Its amino acids are CASMGGGQVDQPQHF.